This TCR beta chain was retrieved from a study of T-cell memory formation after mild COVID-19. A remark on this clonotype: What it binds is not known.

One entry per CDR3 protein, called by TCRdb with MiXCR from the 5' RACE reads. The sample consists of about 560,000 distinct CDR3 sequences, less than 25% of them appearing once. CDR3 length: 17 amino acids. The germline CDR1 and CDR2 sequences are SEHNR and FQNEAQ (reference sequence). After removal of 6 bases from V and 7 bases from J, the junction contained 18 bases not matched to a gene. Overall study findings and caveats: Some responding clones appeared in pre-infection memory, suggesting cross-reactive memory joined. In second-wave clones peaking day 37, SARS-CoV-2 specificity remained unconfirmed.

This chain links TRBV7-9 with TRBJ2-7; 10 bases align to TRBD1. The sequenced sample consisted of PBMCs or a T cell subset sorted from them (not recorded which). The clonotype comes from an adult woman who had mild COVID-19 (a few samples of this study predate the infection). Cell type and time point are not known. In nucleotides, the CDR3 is TGTGCCAGCAGGCAAGAAAAAGTCGGACAGGGGGTGGATGAGCAGTACTTC. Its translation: CASRQEKVGQGVDEQYF.